This T cell receptor beta chain originates from a study of spatial heterogeneity in lung cancer. By frequency in the sample, this clonotype is medium-sized (0.01 to 0.1%). No antigen is known for it. Study-level results: How many expanded intratumoral alpha and beta TCRs were present tracked the tumor mutation count, which was a count of nonsynonymous mutations. Nonsynonymous mutation counts, ubiquitous and regional, were tracked by the respective counts of ubiquitous and regional expanded TCRs.

Indicated time point: sample taken at primary tumor resection. Samples came from about 72 TRACERx patients with untreated early-stage lung cancer. Whole RNA from tumor, nontumor lung or frozen PBMC was sequenced unsorted. Every TCR cDNA molecule bore its own unique molecular identifier. Each CDR3 protein is one row after TCRdb ran MiXCR on the 5' RACE reads. The table lists several thousand distinct CDR3 sequences, around 7.1% of them singletons. The CDR3 has 15 residues. Germline trimming cut 6 bases from V and 4 bases from J; bases unmatched to any gene: 6. Germline V gene data show CDR1 as SNHLY and CDR2 as FYNNEI.

This sequence originates from a male donor with early-stage non-small cell lung cancer. The chain recombines TRBV2 with TRBJ2-1; 10 positions agree with TRBD2. The sequencing used lung tumor tissue, collected at surgery. The CDR3 loop is CASRKLAGRYNEQFF. Here the CDR3 DNA reads TGTGCCAGCAGAAAACTAGCGGGGCGATACAATGAGCAGTTCTTC.